This T cell receptor beta chain is drawn from a study of cytomegalovirus exposure and HLA in healthy donors. The table came from immunoSEQ multiplex PCR; TCRdb's copy has only in-frame clones and leaves some out. The table includes approximately 200,000 clones, about 81% detected once. For this clone: Its specificity is unknown.

Looked up from germline, CDR1 is MGHRA and CDR2 is YSYEKL. V lost 4 bases and J lost 2; bases outside the gene matches: 12. The CDR3 length is 19 residues. Study-wide points: Investigators reported 164 TCR beta chains as tied to cytomegalovirus. Rarity held for most TCR sequences, but there were some public TCRs that occurred in many donors.

The chain has TRBV4-1 and TRBJ2-2; 11 nucleotides align to TRBD2. The clonotype originates from a woman in her twenties or thirties in good health and CMV-seronegative. The sequenced material came from PBMCs. CDR3 sequence reads: CASSRNPGLADLNTGELFF. Written as DNA, the CDR3 is TGCGCCAGCAGCCGGAATCCGGGACTAGCGGATCTCAACACCGGGGAGCTGTTTTTT.